This T cell receptor beta chain is drawn from a study of glioma-infiltrating T cells. General study points: A blood CDR3 motif signature was depleted in highly divergent patients.

This clonotype has a count of ten or more. Its antigen remains unknown. TCR alpha and beta CDR3 regions were amplified from RNA using iRepertoire nested multiplex PCR. TCRdb recomputed calls from the multiplex PCR reads with MiXCR, one row per CDR3 protein. The sample shows a few hundred thousand distinct CDR3 sequences, less than 50% of them seen only once. This TCR was recovered from a human donor with low-grade glioma or glioblastoma, undergoing nonglioma brain surgery, or in good health (not recorded which). Material for sequencing was glioma tissue, nonneoplastic brain tissue, or PBMCs (not recorded which).

CDR3 in DNA: TGTGCCAGCAGTGACACTTCCAGCTCCTACGAGCAGTACTTC. Residues: CASSDTSSSYEQYF. The chain has TRBV6-1 and TRBJ2-7; D gene ambiguous. CDR3 length equals 14 residues. The V end was cut by 3 bases, the J end by 0 bases, with 9 bases between. Per the germline V gene, CDR1 is MNHNS and CDR2 is SASEGT.